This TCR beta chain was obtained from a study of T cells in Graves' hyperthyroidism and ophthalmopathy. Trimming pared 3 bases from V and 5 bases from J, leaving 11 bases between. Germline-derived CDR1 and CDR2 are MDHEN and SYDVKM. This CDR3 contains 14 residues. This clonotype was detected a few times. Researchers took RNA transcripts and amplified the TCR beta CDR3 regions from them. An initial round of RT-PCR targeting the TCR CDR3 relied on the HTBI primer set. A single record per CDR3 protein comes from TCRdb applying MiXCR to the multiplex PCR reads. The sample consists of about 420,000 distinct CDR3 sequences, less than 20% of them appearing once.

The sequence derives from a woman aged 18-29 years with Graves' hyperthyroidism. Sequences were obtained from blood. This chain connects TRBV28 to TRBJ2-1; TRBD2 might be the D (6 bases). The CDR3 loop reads CASSLPRGNNEQFF. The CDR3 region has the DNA TGTGCCAGCAGTTTGCCCCGGGGGAACAATGAGCAGTTCTTC.